This is a list of T cell receptor beta chains from one sample in a study of T cell responses to AZD1222 COVID-19 vaccine. This table comes from immunoSEQ multiplex PCR, and its TCRdb copy is limited to in-frame clones, with some not included. Among about 140,000 clones listed, more than 80% were seen once. The specimen was peripheral blood, collected on day 0 of AZD1222 vaccination. All receptors derive from an adult in good health. Both conserved end residues are part of each CDR3. A D gene is named only where the DNA matches it firmly. A row's size may be missing; if present it is once, few, many or a size class.

abundance: .
d_gene: TRBD2
v_gene: TRBV6-2/TRBV6-3
j_gene: TRBJ2-1
CDR3aa: CASSGEASGAPYNEQFF
CDR3nt: TGTGCCAGCAGCGGCGAGGCTAGCGGGGCCCCGTACAATGAGCAGTTCTTC

abundance: .
d_gene: TRBD1
v_gene: TRBV6-5
j_gene: TRBJ2-5
CDR3aa: CASSYSGTGIRETQYF
CDR3nt: TGTGCCAGCAGTTACTCCGGGACAGGGATACGGGAGACCCAGTACTTC

abundance: once
d_gene: TRBD1
v_gene: TRBV29-1
j_gene: TRBJ2-3
CDR3aa: CSVVLGQGTDTQYF
CDR3nt: TGCAGCGTTGTACTTGGACAGGGCACAGATACGCAGTATTTT

abundance: .
d_gene: .
v_gene: TRBV4-1
j_gene: TRBJ2-6
CDR3aa: CASSQVMISSGANVLTF
CDR3nt: TGCGCCAGCAGCCAAGTCATGATTAGCTCTGGGGCCAACGTCCTGACTTTC

abundance: .
d_gene: .
v_gene: TRBV13
j_gene: TRBJ2-7
CDR3aa: CASSPPGEGEQYF
CDR3nt: TGTGCCAGCAGCCCCCCGGGAGAAGGCGAGCAGTACTTC

abundance: once
d_gene: .
v_gene: TRBV11-1
j_gene: TRBJ1-2
CDR3aa: CASSLGLGYGYTF
CDR3nt: TGTGCCAGCAGCCTCGGGTTGGGCTATGGCTACACCTTC

abundance: .
d_gene: .
v_gene: TRBV9
j_gene: TRBJ1-3
CDR3aa: CASSVAPTRNTIYF
CDR3nt: TGTGCCAGCAGCGTAGCCCCGACACGAAACACCATATATTTT

abundance: .
d_gene: TRBD1
v_gene: TRBV9
j_gene: TRBJ1-1
CDR3aa: CASSVSQGGTEAFF
CDR3nt: TGTGCCAGCAGCGTGAGCCAGGGGGGGACTGAAGCTTTCTTT

abundance: .
d_gene: TRBD1
v_gene: TRBV18
j_gene: TRBJ1-1
CDR3aa: CASSPDRVNTEAFF
CDR3nt: TGTGCCAGCTCACCGGACAGGGTAAACACTGAAGCTTTCTTT

abundance: .
d_gene: .
v_gene: TRBV29-1
j_gene: TRBJ1-2
CDR3aa: CSVREGISGYTF
CDR3nt: TGCAGCGTTAGGGAGGGTATAAGCGGCTACACCTTC

abundance: .
d_gene: .
v_gene: TRBV27
j_gene: TRBJ2-3
CDR3aa: CASRSGHSTDTQYF
CDR3nt: TGTGCCAGCAGGAGCGGGCATAGCACAGATACGCAGTATTTT

abundance: .
d_gene: .
v_gene: TRBV11-2
j_gene: TRBJ2-7
CDR3aa: CASSLDRGDNQYF
CDR3nt: TGTGCCAGCAGCTTAGACCGGGGCGACAACCAGTACTTC

abundance: .
d_gene: TRBD1
v_gene: TRBV18
j_gene: TRBJ2-7
CDR3aa: CASSVTGAYEQYF
CDR3nt: TGTGCCAGCTCTGTCACAGGGGCCTACGAGCAGTACTTC

abundance: .
d_gene: .
v_gene: TRBV7-9
j_gene: TRBJ2-7
CDR3aa: CASSRGTERYF
CDR3nt: TGTGCCAGCAGCCGGGGGACGGAGAGGTACTTC

abundance: .
d_gene: .
v_gene: TRBV7-9
j_gene: TRBJ2-7
CDR3aa: CASSIGQPKMDEQYF
CDR3nt: TGTGCCAGCAGCATCGGACAGCCCAAGATGGACGAGCAGTACTTC

abundance: few
d_gene: TRBD1
v_gene: TRBV7-2
j_gene: TRBJ1-1
CDR3aa: CASSHGQGHTEAFF
CDR3nt: TGTGCCAGCAGCCATGGACAGGGTCACACTGAAGCTTTCTTT

abundance: .
d_gene: .
v_gene: TRBV6-2/TRBV6-3
j_gene: TRBJ1-2
CDR3aa: CASSYSSEVLYGYTF
CDR3nt: TGTGCCAGCAGTTACTCGAGCGAGGTTCTCTATGGCTACACCTTC

abundance: .
d_gene: .
v_gene: TRBV7-8
j_gene: TRBJ1-2
CDR3aa: CASSLGDRPYGYTF
CDR3nt: TGTGCCAGCAGCTTAGGTGACAGACCCTATGGCTACACCTTC

abundance: .
d_gene: TRBD1
v_gene: TRBV11-2
j_gene: TRBJ2-1
CDR3aa: CASSFSGTGLGEQFF
CDR3nt: TGTGCCAGCAGCTTTTCCGGGACAGGCCTAGGGGAGCAGTTCTTC

abundance: .
d_gene: .
v_gene: TRBV7-2
j_gene: TRBJ2-5
CDR3aa: CASSLGVAVGGTQYF
CDR3nt: TGTGCCAGCAGCTTAGGAGTAGCGGTCGGAGGAACCCAGTACTTC

abundance: once
d_gene: .
v_gene: TRBV11-2
j_gene: TRBJ1-2
CDR3aa: CASSLTAKFRTAGYGYTF
CDR3nt: TGTGCCAGCAGCTTAACAGCTAAGTTTCGGACAGCCGGATATGGCTACACCTTC

abundance: once
d_gene: .
v_gene: TRBV6-5
j_gene: TRBJ2-1
CDR3aa: CASSYPDARDEQFF
CDR3nt: TGTGCCAGCAGTTACCCGGATGCTCGCGATGAGCAGTTCTTC

abundance: .
d_gene: .
v_gene: TRBV4-3
j_gene: TRBJ2-1
CDR3aa: CASSQGAGYNEQFF
CDR3nt: TGCGCCAGCAGCCAAGGGGCTGGCTACAATGAGCAGTTCTTC

abundance: .
d_gene: .
v_gene: TRBV24-1
j_gene: TRBJ2-5
CDR3aa: CATGQTTETQYF
CDR3nt: TGTGCCACCGGCCAGACGACGGAGACCCAGTACTTC

abundance: .
d_gene: TRBD1
v_gene: TRBV18
j_gene: TRBJ2-5
CDR3aa: CASSPEDRAMRETQYF
CDR3nt: TGTGCCAGCTCACCAGAGGACAGGGCAATGAGAGAGACCCAGTACTTC

abundance: .
d_gene: .
v_gene: TRBV18
j_gene: TRBJ1-1
CDR3aa: CASSGPWGTEAFF
CDR3nt: TGTGCCAGCTCCGGTCCCTGGGGCACTGAAGCTTTCTTT

abundance: .
d_gene: .
v_gene: TRBV4-1
j_gene: TRBJ2-7
CDR3aa: CASSPNRNSLSYEQYF
CDR3nt: TGCGCCAGCAGCCCTAATCGGAACAGCTTGTCCTACGAGCAGTACTTC